This TCR beta chain was identified during a study of regulatory T cells in long-lasting Graves disease. Noted time point: newly diagnosed GD, antithyroid drugs for less than 3 months. The TCR library was made from RNA that had been extracted from PBMCs in TRIzol. The trim removed 4 bases at V and 1 base at J, leaving 19 bases unmatched. The CDR3 sequence is 20 residues long. Germline V gene sequence: CDR1 LNHDA, CDR2 SQIVND (reference sequence). This clonotype was detected ten times or more. Building of the TCR beta libraries involved iRepertoire HTBI primers and Arm-PCR of CDR3 regions. A single record per CDR3 protein comes from TCRdb applying MiXCR to the multiplex PCR reads. Here the sample spans around 360,000 distinct CDR3 sequences, around 16% being singletons. The same data also went into a second study, on T cells in Graves' hyperthyroidism and ophthalmopathy. This second report adds: In the first-round RT-PCR of the TCR CDR3, the HTBI primer set was used.

The chain links TRBV19 to TRBJ1-2; TRBD1 matches 9 bases. Sample: peripheral blood mononuclear cells (PBMCs), taken at new diagnosis, from a patient treated with antithyroid drugs. This sequence was found in a woman younger than 35 with Graves disease. The CDR3 loop reads CASSTITAGTGSENNYGYTF. The CDR3 DNA follows: TGTGCCAGTAGTACCATCACCGCCGGGACAGGGAGCGAGAATAACTATGGCTACACCTTC.